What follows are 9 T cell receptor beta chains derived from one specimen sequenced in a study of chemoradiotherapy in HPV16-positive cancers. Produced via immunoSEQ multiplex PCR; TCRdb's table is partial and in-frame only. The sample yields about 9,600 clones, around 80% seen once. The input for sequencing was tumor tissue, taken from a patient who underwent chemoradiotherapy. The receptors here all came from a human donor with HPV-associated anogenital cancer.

CDR3 sequence: CASSIDRGTEAFF. The CDR3 region has the DNA TGTGCCAGCAGTATAGACAGGGGCACTGAAGCTTTCTTT. The rearrangement joins TRBV27 to TRBJ1-1; 8 bases line up with TRBD1. Germline trimming cut 5 bases from V and 4 bases from J; bases unmatched to any gene: 3. This CDR3 has 13 residues. The germline CDR1 and CDR2 sequences are MNHEY and SMNVEV (reference sequence).

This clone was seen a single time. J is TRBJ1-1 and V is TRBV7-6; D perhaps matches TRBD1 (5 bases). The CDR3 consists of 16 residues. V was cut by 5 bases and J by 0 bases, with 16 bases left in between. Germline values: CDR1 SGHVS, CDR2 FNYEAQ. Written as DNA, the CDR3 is TGTGCCAGCAGCAACACCTTGGGACGGATGAACACTGAAGCTTTCTTT. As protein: CASSNTLGRMNTEAFF.

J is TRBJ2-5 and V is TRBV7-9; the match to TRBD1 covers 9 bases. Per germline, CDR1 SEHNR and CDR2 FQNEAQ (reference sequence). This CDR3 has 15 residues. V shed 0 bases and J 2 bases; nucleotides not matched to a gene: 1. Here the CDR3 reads CASSLAGTGQETQYF. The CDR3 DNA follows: TGTGCCAGCAGCTTAGCCGGGACAGGGCAAGAGACCCAGTACTTC.

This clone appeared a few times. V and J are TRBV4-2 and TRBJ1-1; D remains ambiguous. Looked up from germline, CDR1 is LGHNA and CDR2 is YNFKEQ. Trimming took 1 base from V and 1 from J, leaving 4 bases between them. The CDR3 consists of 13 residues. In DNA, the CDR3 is TGTGCCAGCAGCCAAGTCAGGAACACTGAAGCTTTCTTT. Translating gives CASSQVRNTEAFF.

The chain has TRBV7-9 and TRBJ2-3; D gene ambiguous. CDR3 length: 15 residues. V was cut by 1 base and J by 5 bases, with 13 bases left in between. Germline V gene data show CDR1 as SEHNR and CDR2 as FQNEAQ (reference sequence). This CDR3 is CASSLDSGSKDTQYF. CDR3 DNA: TGTGCCAGCAGCTTAGACTCAGGCTCGAAAGATACGCAGTATTTT.

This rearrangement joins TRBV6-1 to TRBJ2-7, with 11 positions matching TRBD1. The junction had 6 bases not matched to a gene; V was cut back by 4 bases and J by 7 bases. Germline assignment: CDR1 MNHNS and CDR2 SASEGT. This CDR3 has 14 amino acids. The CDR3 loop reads CASSGTGGAGEQYF. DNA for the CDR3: TGTGCCAGCAGTGGGACAGGGGGCGCGGGTGAGCAGTACTTC.

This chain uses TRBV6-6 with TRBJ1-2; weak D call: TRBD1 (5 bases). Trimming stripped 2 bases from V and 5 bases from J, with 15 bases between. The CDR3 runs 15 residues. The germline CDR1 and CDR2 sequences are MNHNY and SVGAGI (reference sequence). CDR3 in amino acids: CASSYDRVGLYGYTF. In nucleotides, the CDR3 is TGTGCCAGCAGTTACGACAGAGTGGGGTTATATGGCTACACCTTC.

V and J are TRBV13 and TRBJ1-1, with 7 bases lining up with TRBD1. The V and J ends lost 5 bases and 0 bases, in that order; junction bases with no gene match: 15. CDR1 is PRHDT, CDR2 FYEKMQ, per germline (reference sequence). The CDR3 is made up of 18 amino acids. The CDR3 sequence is CASSRKGIRGYMNTEAFF. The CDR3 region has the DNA TGTGCCAGCAGCCGAAAGGGGATCAGGGGGTACATGAACACTGAAGCTTTCTTT.

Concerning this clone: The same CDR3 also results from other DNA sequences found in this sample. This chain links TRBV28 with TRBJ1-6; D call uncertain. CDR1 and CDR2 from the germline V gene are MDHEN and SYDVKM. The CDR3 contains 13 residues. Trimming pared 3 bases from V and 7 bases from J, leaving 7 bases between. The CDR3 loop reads CASSFLGNSPLHF. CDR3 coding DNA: TGTGCCAGCAGTTTCCTGGGCAATTCACCCCTCCACTTT.